Listed below are T cell receptor beta chains from one sample, sequenced in a study of T cell changes during pregnancy in multiple sclerosis. The protocol was immunoSEQ multiplex PCR, while the TCRdb copy is restricted to in-frame clones and leaves out a portion. The table has roughly 27,000 clones, approximately 92% seen once. The sample consisted of CD4+ T cells from peripheral blood mononuclear cells, taken in the first trimester of pregnancy. These receptors were taken from a female donor with multiple sclerosis, enrolled in a pregnancy study. The CDR3 runs from the conserved cysteine through the conserved F or W.

v_gene	j_gene	CDR3aa
TRBV7-2	TRBJ2-7	CASSLATATYEQYF
TRBV30	TRBJ1-1	CAWSPAAYTEAFF
TRBV2	TRBJ2-1	CASSEAEWSASSYNEQFF
TRBV5-6	TRBJ2-1	CASSYTVSAITEQFF
TRBV5-6	TRBJ2-6	CASSLVFRGANVLTF
TRBV7-2	TRBJ2-2	CASSFLAGGATGELFF
TRBV4-2	TRBJ1-1	CASSQVRGTEAFF
TRBV7-2	TRBJ2-3	CASSWKSGTGARDTQYF
TRBV28	TRBJ1-2	CASRPGEGIIGYTF
TRBV11-2	TRBJ1-1	CASSYSAGTGEDEAFF
TRBV4-1	TRBJ2-3	CASSQTGTWQYF
TRBV5-4	TRBJ2-3	CASSLVRGESTDTQYF
TRBV7-8	TRBJ2-3	CASSFPLGLAVGRADTQYF
TRBV7-2	TRBJ1-2	CASSLATVGRVGGYTF
TRBV29-1	TRBJ1-5	CSVLTGGETAHF
TRBV6-5	TRBJ2-3	CASKDRQSTDTQYF
TRBV5-1	TRBJ2-7	CASSLGYSGSDYEQYF
TRBV21-1	TRBJ1-2	CASSPRGLLAYGYTF
TRBV6-6	TRBJ2-1	CASSRGTGLNNEQFF
TRBV4-3	TRBJ1-6	CASSQDSGRSNSPLHF
TRBV7-7	TRBJ2-2	CASSLEAASNTGELFF
TRBV11-3	TRBJ2-7	CASSPAGTGSYEQYF
TRBV9	TRBJ1-1	CASSPESQGWGAFF
TRBV9	TRBJ1-2	CASSVEVQAPYSNYGYTF
TRBV7-9	TRBJ2-2	CASSYRTSGGAGGELFF
TRBV5-4	TRBJ2-1	CASSEKTGGSYNEQFF
TRBV5-4	TRBJ1-4	CASSPTDRSNNEKLFF